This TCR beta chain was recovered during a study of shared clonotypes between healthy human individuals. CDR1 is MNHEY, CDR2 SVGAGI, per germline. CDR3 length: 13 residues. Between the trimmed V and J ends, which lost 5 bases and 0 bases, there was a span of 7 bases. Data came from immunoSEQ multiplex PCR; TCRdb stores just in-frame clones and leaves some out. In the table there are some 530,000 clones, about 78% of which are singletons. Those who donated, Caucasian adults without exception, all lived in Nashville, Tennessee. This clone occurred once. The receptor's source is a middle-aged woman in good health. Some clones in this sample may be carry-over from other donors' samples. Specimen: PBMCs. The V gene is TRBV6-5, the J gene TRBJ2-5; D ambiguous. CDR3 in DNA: TGTGCCAGCAGTGTATCGTACCAAGAGACCCAGTACTTC. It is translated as CASSVSYQETQYF.